Listed here are 17 T cell receptor beta chains from one sample, sequenced in a study of early T cells in non-severe SARS-CoV-2 infection. Using its own MiXCR run on the 5' RACE reads, TCRdb lists one record per CDR3 protein. This table has roughly 30,000 distinct CDR3 sequences, 4% to 5.5% appearing once. Sequencing used whole blood. The receptors were sampled from an adult who was a healthcare worker with PCR-confirmed SARS-CoV-2 infection or an uninfected control (not recorded which).

The chain combines TRBV5-1 with TRBJ2-3; 11 positions match TRBD2. V lost 5 bases, J lost 2 bases, and 7 bases stayed unmatched. Germline values: CDR1 SGHRS, CDR2 YFSETQ. The CDR3 is 16 residues long. The CDR3 DNA reads TGCGCCAGCAGGGGTCTAGCGGGAGGATCCACAGATACGCAGTATTTT. The encoded protein is CASRGLAGGSTDTQYF.

The CDR3 sequence: CASSLDGIQETQYF. CDR3 coding DNA: TGCGCCAGCAGCTTGGACGGGATCCAAGAGACCCAGTACTTC. The rearrangement joins TRBV5-1 to TRBJ2-5, with D tentatively TRBD2 (5 bases). The germline gives CDR1 SGHRS, CDR2 YFSETQ. Trimming took off 0 bases at V and 1 base at J, with 7 bases between the two ends. This CDR3 has 14 residues. The full variable domain, with the rest looked up from reference TRBV5-1 and TRBJ2-5, is KAGVTQTPRYLIKTRGQQVTLSCSPISGHRSVSWYQQTPGQGLQFLFEYFSETQRNKGNFPGRFSGRQFSNSRSEMNVSTLELGDSALYLCASSLDGIQETQYFGPGTRLLVL.

This clonotype has at least ten counts. V is TRBV12-3 or TRBV12-4 and J is TRBJ1-1; D unclear. V was cut by 5 bases and J by 0 bases, with 13 bases left in between. This CDR3 has 15 amino acids. Here the CDR3 reads CASSLLKRLNTEAFF. In nucleotides, the CDR3 is TGTGCCAGCAGTCTACTCAAGAGACTGAACACTGAAGCTTTCTTT.

The genes are TRBV20-1 and TRBJ1-4, with D tentatively TRBD1 (6 bases). Trimming cost V 8 bases and J 2 bases, with 12 bases left between them. The germline V gene encodes CDR1 DFQATT and CDR2 SNEGSKA (reference sequence). There are 13 residues in the CDR3. The DNA of the CDR3 is TGCAGTTGTAGACAGGACACTAATGAAAAACTGTTTTTT. It encodes CSCRQDTNEKLFF.

This chain links TRBV2 with TRBJ1-6; tentative D call: TRBD1 (5 bases). Between the trimmed V and J ends, which lost 6 bases and 0 bases, there was a span of 15 bases. The CDR3 is 17 residues long. CDR1 and CDR2 (germline): SNHLY, FYNNEI. The CDR3 sequence is CASSPRALSSYNSPLHF. The CDR3 DNA sequence: TGTGCCAGCAGCCCCAGGGCTTTGAGCTCCTATAATTCACCCCTCCACTTT.

This clonotype was seen ten or more times. This rearrangement joins TRBV7-2 to TRBJ2-1, with TRBD2 matching 11 bases. Trimming took 2 bases from V and 3 from J; bases not matched to a gene: 6. CDR3 length: 17 amino acids. Germline CDR1 is SGHTA and CDR2 is FQGNSA. In DNA, the CDR3 is TGTGCCAGCAGCTTAAGGCTAGCGGGAGGCTTCTACAATGAGCAGTTCTTC. Translation gives CASSLRLAGGFYNEQFF.

This clonotype was picked up many times. V is TRBV5-1 and J is TRBJ2-1; D is possibly TRBD2 (6 bases). The CDR3 sequence is 16 residues long. The germline V gene encodes CDR1 SGHRS and CDR2 YFSETQ. Trimming shortened V by 0 bases and J by 5 bases, and 15 bases separated the two germline ends. The CDR3: CASSLAGLDKNNEQFF. The DNA of the CDR3 is TGCGCCAGCAGCTTGGCGGGACTCGACAAAAACAATGAGCAGTTCTTC.

The chain has TRBV24-1 and TRBJ2-7; D is ambiguous. Per germline, CDR1 KGHDR and CDR2 SFDVKD. The CDR3 sequence is 15 residues long. The ends were cut back, 8 bases at V and 0 bases at J, with 16 bases in the middle. For the CDR3, the DNA is TGTGCCACCAACAACCCTGGACGCAGCTCCTACGAGCAGTACTTC. Amino acids: CATNNPGRSSYEQYF.

This clonotype was observed a few times. The genes are TRBV29-1 and TRBJ2-5; D assignment may be TRBD1 or TRBD2 (5 bases each). The V end lost 5 bases, the J end lost 2 bases, and 9 bases lay between the germline ends. There are 12 residues in the CDR3. Germline CDR1 and CDR2: SQVTM and ANQGSEA. CDR3 loop: CSVTEGQETQYF. CDR3 bases: TGCAGCGTTACCGAGGGGCAAGAGACCCAGTACTTC.

In its sample, this clonotype was seen many times. V and J are TRBV11-2 and TRBJ2-1, with TRBD1 as a possible D gene (6 bases). V gave up 0 bases and J gave up 2 bases, with 8 bases separating them. Germline assignment: CDR1 SGHAT and CDR2 FQNNGV. The CDR3 is 15 amino acids. As DNA, the CDR3 is TGTGCCAGCAGCTTAGAGTGGACAGCCTACAATGAGCAGTTCTTC. It specifies CASSLEWTAYNEQFF.

The sample holds a few counts of this clonotype. J is TRBJ1-1 and V is TRBV30; D is perhaps TRBD1 (5 bases). CDR1 is GTSNPN and CDR2 is SVGIG in the germline V gene (reference sequence). Deletions cut 0 bases from V and 1 base from J, with 12 bases between. The CDR3 length is 15 residues. CDR3 in DNA: TGTGCCTGGAGTGTATGGGGCAGGGAGAACACTGAAGCTTTCTTT. Translation gives CAWSVWGRENTEAFF.

This clonotype was recorded many times. V is TRBV5-1 and J is TRBJ2-5; D not resolved. CDR1 and CDR2 from the germline V gene are SGHRS and YFSETQ. The CDR3 has 14 amino acids. Trimming removed 0 bases at V and 4 bases at J, with 10 bases between. CDR3 in amino acids: CASSLDVGLETQYF. The CDR3 nucleotides read TGCGCCAGCAGCTTGGACGTAGGCTTAGAGACCCAGTACTTC.

Ten or more counts support this clonotype. V is TRBV5-1 and J is TRBJ2-1; D might be TRBD1 or TRBD2, each matching 5 bases. The CDR3 contains 14 residues. The V gene lost 4 bases and the J gene lost 7 bases, with 15 bases spanning the gap. Germline CDR1 reads SGHRS; CDR2 reads YFSETQ. The CDR3 spells CASSLGTGINEQFF. The CDR3 nucleotides are TGCGCCAGCAGCCTCGGGACCGGTATTAATGAGCAGTTCTTC.

This clonotype was recorded many times. The chain recombines TRBV20-1 with TRBJ2-1, with 7 bases that match TRBD1. V shed 0 bases, J shed 1 base, and the junction held 12 bases outside the gene matches. The CDR3 contains 18 residues. CDR1 and CDR2 (germline): DFQATT, SNEGSKA (reference sequence). The CDR3 sequence is CSARDYRTGILSYNEQFF. For the CDR3, the DNA is TGCAGTGCTAGAGATTACAGGACAGGAATATTATCCTACAATGAGCAGTTCTTC.

This clonotype was found many times. The V call is TRBV21-1, the J call TRBJ2-6. TRBV21-1 is assigned pseudogene status. The CDR3 consists of 16 residues. The CDR3 reads CASCRTEPSGANVLTF. The CDR3 DNA reads as TGTGCCAGCTGCCGGACGGAACCCTCTGGGGCCAACGTCCTGACTTTC.

This clonotype was counted many times. This rearrangement joins TRBV5-6 to TRBJ2-5; TRBD1 agrees at 7 bases. Germline CDR1 is SGHDT and CDR2 is YYEEEE. J was trimmed by 1 base and V by 2 bases; bases with no gene match: 2. The CDR3 has 14 residues. For the CDR3, the DNA is TGTGCCAGCAGCTTTTGGGACAGCCAAGAGACCCAGTACTTC. Translating it yields CASSFWDSQETQYF.

This clonotype has ten or more counts. The chain joins TRBV5-1 to TRBJ2-6, with a possible D match to TRBD2 (6 bases). CDR3 length equals 17 residues. Germline-derived CDR1 and CDR2 are SGHRS and YFSETQ. Trimming removed 4 bases from V and 0 bases from J, with 14 bases in between. CDR3: CASSPGLDRSGANVLTF. The CDR3 DNA sequence: TGCGCCAGCAGCCCGGGACTTGACCGCTCTGGGGCCAACGTCCTGACTTTC. Drawing the rest from reference TRBV5-1 and TRBJ2-6, the complete variable domain is KAGVTQTPRYLIKTRGQQVTLSCSPISGHRSVSWYQQTPGQGLQFLFEYFSETQRNKGNFPGRFSGRQFSNSRSEMNVSTLELGDSALYLCASSPGLDRSGANVLTFGAGSRLTVL.